The entry below gives a single T cell receptor (beta chain) sequence along with its context. CDR1 is KGHSH and CDR2 is LQKENI in the germline V gene. The length of the CDR3 is 18 residues. Trimming cost V 1 base and J 6 bases; bases outside gene matches: 16. The method was immunoSEQ multiplex PCR; TCRdb's version includes in-frame clones alone and lacks a portion of them. The table lists roughly 29,000 clones, 84% of them singletons. Time point indicated: peripheral blood 6 weeks after treatment start. This record belongs to a study of PD-L1 blockade in urothelial cancer. The specimen comprised PBMCs, sampled around atezolizumab (anti-PD-L1) treatment. This TCR was sampled from a man between 65 and 85 years old with urothelial cancer. The chain employs TRBV18 and TRBJ2-7; 9 bases are shared with TRBD1. The CDR3 spells CASSPQAGSGTGKLEQYF. The CDR3 DNA reads as TGTGCCAGCTCACCACAAGCCGGGTCCGGGACAGGGAAACTCGAGCAGTACTTC.